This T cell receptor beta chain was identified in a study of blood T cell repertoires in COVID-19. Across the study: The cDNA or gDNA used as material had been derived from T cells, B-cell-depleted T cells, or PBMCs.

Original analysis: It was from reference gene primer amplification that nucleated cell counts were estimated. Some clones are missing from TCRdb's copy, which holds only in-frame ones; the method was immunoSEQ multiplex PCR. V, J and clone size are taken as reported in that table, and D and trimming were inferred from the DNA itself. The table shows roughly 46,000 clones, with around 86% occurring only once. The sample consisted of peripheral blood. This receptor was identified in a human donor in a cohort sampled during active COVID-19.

The CDR3 DNA reads as TGCAGCGTTGACTTGTTTAACCAGGGGGCTATGGGCGGGGAGCTGTTTTTT. Translated: CSVDLFNQGAMGGELFF. The rearrangement joins TRBV29-1 to TRBJ2-2; 8 bases line up with TRBD1. The CDR3 is made up of 17 amino acids. Germline V gene sequence: CDR1 SQVTM, CDR2 ANQGSEA. The V gene end was trimmed by 3 bases and the J gene end by 7 bases; junction bases not matched to a gene: 16.